Detailed here is one TCR beta chain. The antigen is unknown. The sample originates from a study of T cell responses to AZD1222 COVID-19 vaccine. Study conclusions and caveats: Sampling captured repertoires only after the peak T cell response.

Repertoires were generated with immunoSEQ multiplex PCR, while TCRdb's copy carries only in-frame clones and drops some. The top ten clones hold around 4.5% of a sample with more than 95,000 clones, about nine tenths of them seen once. The receptor comes from an adult in good health. Sequenced here: peripheral blood, sampled on day 0 of MenACWY control vaccination.

CDR3 region: CASSLITSGSYEQYF. Here the CDR3 DNA reads TGTGCCAGCAGCTTAATTACTAGCGGGAGTTACGAGCAGTACTTC. This chain uses TRBV7-2 with TRBJ2-7; the match to TRBD2 covers 11 bases. Germline CDR1 SGHTA, CDR2 FQGNSA. CDR3 size: 15 residues. With V trimmed by 2 bases and J by 4 bases, 4 bases remained unmatched.